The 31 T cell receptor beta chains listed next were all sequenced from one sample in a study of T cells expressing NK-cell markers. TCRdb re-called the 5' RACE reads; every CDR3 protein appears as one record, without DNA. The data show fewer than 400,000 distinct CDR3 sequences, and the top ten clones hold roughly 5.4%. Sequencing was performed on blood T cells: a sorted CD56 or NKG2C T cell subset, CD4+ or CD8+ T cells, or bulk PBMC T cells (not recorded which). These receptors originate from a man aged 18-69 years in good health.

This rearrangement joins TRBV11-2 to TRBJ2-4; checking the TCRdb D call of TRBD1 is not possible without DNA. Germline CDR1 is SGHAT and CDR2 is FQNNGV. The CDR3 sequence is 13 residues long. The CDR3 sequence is CASSLDGSRASYF.

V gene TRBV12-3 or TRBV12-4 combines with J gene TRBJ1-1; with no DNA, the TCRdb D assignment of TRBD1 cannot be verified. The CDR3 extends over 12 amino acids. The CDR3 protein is CASSSRQGKAFF.

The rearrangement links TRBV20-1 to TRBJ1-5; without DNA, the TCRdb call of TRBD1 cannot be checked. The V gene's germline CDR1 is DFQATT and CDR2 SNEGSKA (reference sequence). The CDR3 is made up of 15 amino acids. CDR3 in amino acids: CSVRRRGVQNQPQHF.

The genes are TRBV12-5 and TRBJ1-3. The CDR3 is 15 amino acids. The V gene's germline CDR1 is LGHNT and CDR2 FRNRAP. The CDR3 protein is CASGGLASSGNTIYF.

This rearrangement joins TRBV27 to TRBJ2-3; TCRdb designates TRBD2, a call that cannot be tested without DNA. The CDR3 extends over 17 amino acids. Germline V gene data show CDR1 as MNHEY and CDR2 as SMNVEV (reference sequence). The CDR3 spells CASSLSRTSVVTDTQYF.

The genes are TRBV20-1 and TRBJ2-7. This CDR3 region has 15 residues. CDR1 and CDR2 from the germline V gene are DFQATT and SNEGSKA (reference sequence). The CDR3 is CSARAMDRSSYEQYF.

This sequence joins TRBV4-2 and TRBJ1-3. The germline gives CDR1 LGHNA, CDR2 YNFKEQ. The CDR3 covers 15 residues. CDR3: CASSQGSSAGNTIYF.

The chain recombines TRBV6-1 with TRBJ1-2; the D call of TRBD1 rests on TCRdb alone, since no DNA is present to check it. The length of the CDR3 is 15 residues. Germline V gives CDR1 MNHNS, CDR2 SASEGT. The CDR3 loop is CASRDGTGANYGYTF.

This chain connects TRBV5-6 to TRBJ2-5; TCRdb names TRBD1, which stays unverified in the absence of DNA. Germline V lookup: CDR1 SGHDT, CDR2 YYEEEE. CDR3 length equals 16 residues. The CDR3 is CASSLSPTGGKETQYF.

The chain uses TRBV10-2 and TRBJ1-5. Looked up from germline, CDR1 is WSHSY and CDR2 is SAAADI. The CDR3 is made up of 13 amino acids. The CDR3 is CASGLAAFQPQHF.

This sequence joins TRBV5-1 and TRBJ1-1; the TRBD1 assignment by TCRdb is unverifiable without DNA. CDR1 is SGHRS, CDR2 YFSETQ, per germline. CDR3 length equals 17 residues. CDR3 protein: CASSGGGQGARLTEAFF.

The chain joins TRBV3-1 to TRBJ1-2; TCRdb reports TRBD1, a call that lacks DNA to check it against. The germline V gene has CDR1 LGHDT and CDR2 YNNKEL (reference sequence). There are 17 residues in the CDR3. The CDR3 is CASSQGGRRTGVFGYTF.

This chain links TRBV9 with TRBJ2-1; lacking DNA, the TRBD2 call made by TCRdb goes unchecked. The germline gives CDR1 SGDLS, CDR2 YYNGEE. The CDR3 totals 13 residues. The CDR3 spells CASNIAGGESEFF.

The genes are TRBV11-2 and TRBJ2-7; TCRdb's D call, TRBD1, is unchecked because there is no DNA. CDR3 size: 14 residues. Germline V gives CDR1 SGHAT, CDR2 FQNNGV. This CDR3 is CASKRGHSSYEQYF.

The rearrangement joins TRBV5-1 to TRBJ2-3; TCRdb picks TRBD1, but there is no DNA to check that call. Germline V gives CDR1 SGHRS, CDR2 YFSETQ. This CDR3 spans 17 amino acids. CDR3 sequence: CASSLAGTGDLTDTQYF.

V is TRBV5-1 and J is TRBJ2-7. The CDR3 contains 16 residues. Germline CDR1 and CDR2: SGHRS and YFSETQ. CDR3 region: CASSLAQYGFSYEQYF.

CDR3 loop: CASSGEGGPISYNEQFF. The genes are TRBV2 and TRBJ2-1; checking the TCRdb D call of TRBD2 is not possible without DNA. Germline CDR1 SNHLY, CDR2 FYNNEI. This CDR3 contains 17 residues.

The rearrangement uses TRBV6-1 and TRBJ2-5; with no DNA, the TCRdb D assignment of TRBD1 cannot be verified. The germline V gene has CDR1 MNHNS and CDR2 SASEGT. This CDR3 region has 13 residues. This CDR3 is CASSEQGRTTQYF.

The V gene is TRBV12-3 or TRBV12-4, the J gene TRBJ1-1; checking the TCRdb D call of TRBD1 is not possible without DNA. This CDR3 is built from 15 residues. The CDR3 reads CASSQGGAMNTEAFF.

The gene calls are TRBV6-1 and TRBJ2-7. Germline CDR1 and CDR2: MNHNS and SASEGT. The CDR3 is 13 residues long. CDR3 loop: CASSEVEYYEQYF.

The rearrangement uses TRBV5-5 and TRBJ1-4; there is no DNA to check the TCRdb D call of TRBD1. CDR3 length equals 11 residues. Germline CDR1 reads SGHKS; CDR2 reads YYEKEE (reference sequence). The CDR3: CASSRPGKLFF.

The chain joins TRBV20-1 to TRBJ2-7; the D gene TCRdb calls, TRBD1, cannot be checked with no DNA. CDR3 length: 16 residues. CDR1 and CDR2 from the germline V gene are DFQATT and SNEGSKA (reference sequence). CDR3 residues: CSAVHRAAQSSYEQYF.

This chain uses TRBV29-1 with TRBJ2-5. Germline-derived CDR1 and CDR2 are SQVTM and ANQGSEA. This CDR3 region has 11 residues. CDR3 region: CSVGGKETQYF.

This CDR3 is CASSHSPREVDTQYF. V gene TRBV3-1 combines with J gene TRBJ2-3; the D call from TCRdb, TRBD2, cannot be confirmed without DNA. The CDR3 has 15 residues. Germline lookup yields CDR1 LGHDT and CDR2 YNNKEL (reference sequence).

The CDR3 here is CASSLAGGWTDTQYF. The chain uses TRBV28 and TRBJ2-3; lacking DNA, the TRBD2 call made by TCRdb goes unchecked. Germline V CDR1 and CDR2: MDHEN, SYDVKM. The CDR3 sequence is 15 residues long.

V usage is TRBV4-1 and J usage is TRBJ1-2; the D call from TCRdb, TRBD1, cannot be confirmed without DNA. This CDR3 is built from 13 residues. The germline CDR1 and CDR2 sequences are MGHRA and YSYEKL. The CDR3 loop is CASRGQGREGYTF.

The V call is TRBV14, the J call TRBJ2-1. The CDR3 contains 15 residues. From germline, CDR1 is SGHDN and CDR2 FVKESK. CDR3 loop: CASSQRGPGHNEQFF.

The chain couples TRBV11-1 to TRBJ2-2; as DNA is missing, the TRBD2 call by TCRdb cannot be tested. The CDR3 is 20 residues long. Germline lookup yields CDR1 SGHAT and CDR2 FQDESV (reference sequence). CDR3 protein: CASSRPGTSGGPLGTGELFF.

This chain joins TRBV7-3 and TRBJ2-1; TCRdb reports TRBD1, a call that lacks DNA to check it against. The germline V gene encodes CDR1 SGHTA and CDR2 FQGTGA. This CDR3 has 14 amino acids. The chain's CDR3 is CASSGGLVGGEQFF.

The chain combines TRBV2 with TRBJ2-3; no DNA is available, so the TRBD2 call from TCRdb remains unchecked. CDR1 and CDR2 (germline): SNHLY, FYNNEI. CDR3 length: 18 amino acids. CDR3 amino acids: CASSPGLAGPGGADTQYF.

The CDR3 protein is CAWRGGHNSPLHF. The gene calls are TRBV30 and TRBJ1-6; TCRdb picks TRBD1, but there is no DNA to check that call. Germline values: CDR1 GTSNPN, CDR2 SVGIG (reference sequence). CDR3 length equals 13 residues.